The 5 T cell receptor beta chains given below trace back to one sample, sequenced in a study of blood T cell repertoires in COVID-19. TCRdb's table, derived via immunoSEQ multiplex PCR, lists solely in-frame clones and lacks some. This repertoire shows about 190,000 clones, around 84% found once; its top ten account for approximately 3%. The sequencing sample was made of PBMCs or T cells enriched from blood (not recorded which). All receptors derive from a woman younger than 45 who had recovered from COVID-19.

V is TRBV27 and J is TRBJ2-1; D perhaps matches TRBD1 (6 bases). V shed 3 bases and J shed 5 bases, with 14 bases lying between them. The CDR3 has 15 residues. Per germline, CDR1 MNHEY and CDR2 SMNVEV (reference sequence). As DNA, the CDR3 is TGTGCCAGCAGTTTCATCGGGCAGGGGCACAATGAGCAGTTCTTC. Translation gives CASSFIGQGHNEQFF.

This chain connects TRBV18 to TRBJ2-5; weak D call: TRBD2 (6 bases). From germline, CDR1 is KGHSH and CDR2 LQKENI. Trimming pared 0 bases from V and 5 bases from J, leaving 16 bases between. This CDR3 is built from 16 residues. In DNA, the CDR3 is TGTGCCAGCTCACCACCGGGACTCCTGGGGAAGGAGACCCAGTACTTC. Protein: CASSPPGLLGKETQYF.

The V gene is TRBV5-1, the J gene TRBJ1-2; 9 bases match TRBD1. V was clipped by 3 bases and J by 3 bases; unmatched bases: 18. This CDR3 comprises 19 residues. Germline assignment: CDR1 SGHRS and CDR2 YFSETQ. The CDR3 reads CASSSPSSDHRGRDYGYTF. The CDR3 bases are TGCGCCAGCAGCTCTCCATCCTCCGATCACAGGGGGCGCGACTATGGCTACACCTTC.

CDR3 nucleotide sequence: TGTGCCAGCAGGCATCTTTCCGGAGATACGCAGTATTTT. Translated, it gives CASRHLSGDTQYF. This sequence joins TRBV6-5 and TRBJ2-3; D is undetermined. V dropped 6 bases and J dropped 5 bases, with 12 bases sitting between them. Germline CDR1 is MNHEY and CDR2 is SVGAGI. The CDR3 sequence is 13 residues long.

The chain links TRBV9 to TRBJ2-1; 9 nucleotides agree with TRBD2. CDR1 is SGDLS and CDR2 is YYNGEE in the germline V gene. The V segment lost 0 bases and the J segment 3 bases; nucleotides outside the gene matches: 4. The CDR3 has 16 residues. This chain's CDR3 is CASSVGREGFYNEQFF. CDR3 sequence (DNA): TGTGCCAGCAGCGTAGGGCGGGAGGGTTTCTACAATGAGCAGTTCTTC.